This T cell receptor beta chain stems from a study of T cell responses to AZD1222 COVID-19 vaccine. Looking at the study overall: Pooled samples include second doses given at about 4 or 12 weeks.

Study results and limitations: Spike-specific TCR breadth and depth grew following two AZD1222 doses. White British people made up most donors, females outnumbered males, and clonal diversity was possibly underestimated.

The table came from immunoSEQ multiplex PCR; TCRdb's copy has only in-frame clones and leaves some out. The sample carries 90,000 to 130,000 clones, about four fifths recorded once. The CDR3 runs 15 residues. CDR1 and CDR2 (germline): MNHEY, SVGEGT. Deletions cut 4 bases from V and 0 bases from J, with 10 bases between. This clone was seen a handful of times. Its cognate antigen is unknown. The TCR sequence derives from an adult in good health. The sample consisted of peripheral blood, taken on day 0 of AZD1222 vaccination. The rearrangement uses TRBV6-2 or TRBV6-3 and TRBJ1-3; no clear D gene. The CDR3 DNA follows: TGTGCCAGCAGTTCCCGACTCACCTCTGGAAACACCATATATTTT. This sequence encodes CASSSRLTSGNTIYF.